This TCR beta chain was captured in a study of patients and donors after allogeneic stem cell transplantation (dated by TCRdb to between 2020 and 2021). Library creation used RT-PCR. The run used a NextSeq 550. TCRdb handled the public reads itself, with Q25 trimming in fastp and clone calling in MiXCR, and kept productive beta chains. CDR3 protein duplicates are merged, each entry listing the most common genes and DNA. The sample data list fewer than 500,000 distinct CDR3 sequences, and 16% of these were observed just once. Clones ranked in the top ten supply 7.2% of the sample. Remarks on this clonotype: Its target antigen remains unknown. No base quality values were provided; no much bigger clone lies one nucleotide off.

Germline trimming amounts to 2 bases on V and 5 bases on J, with 7 as the count of junction bases outside the gene matches. The CDR3, cysteine through phenylalanine, is 16 amino acids long. Only the CDR3 DNA is retained, 48 bases long and in frame from the first base. The germline V gene provides CDR1 KGHDR and CDR2 SFDVKD. The rearranged chain carries TRBV24-1 and TRBJ2-5; 10 bases in the middle match TRBD2. Specimen: blood, either unsorted or a sorted T cell fraction (not recorded which). The source is a human donor who was either an allogeneic HSCT recipient or a stem cell or donor lymphocyte infusion donor (not recorded which). It is not recorded whose cells these are; they may come from a transplant donor. CDR3 loop: CATSDSPSGRGETQYF. The nucleotides are TGTGCCACCAGTGATTCCCCTAGCGGGAGAGGGGAGACCCAGTACTTC.